Listed below are T cell receptor beta chains from one sample, sequenced in a study of T-cell reconstitution after alpha-beta-depleted transplantation in children. In TCRdb, the PCR reads were re-called with MiXCR into one record per CDR3 protein. The profile covers roughly 590,000 distinct CDR3 sequences, with approximately 15% appearing a single time and approximately 1% taken by the ten largest. The sequencing here drew on PBMCs from the stem cell graft donor, taken from the stem cell graft. All receptors come from a human donor who donated a stem cell graft to a child with acute myeloid leukemia. Both conserved end residues are trimmed from each CDR3. Each record gives: D gene, V gene, J gene, CDR3 protein. The D gene is left open where the match is weak.

D: TRBD1; V: TRBV10-3; J: TRBJ2-7; CDR3: AIAGTEIYEQY
D: .; V: TRBV30; J: TRBJ2-2; CDR3: AWSGGVLNTGELF
D: .; V: TRBV12-5; J: TRBJ2-1; CDR3: ASGLVRGSYNEQF
D: .; V: TRBV12-3/TRBV12-4; J: TRBJ1-1; CDR3: ASGRTGYSEAF
D: .; V: TRBV6-1; J: TRBJ1-2; CDR3: ASRGYTEPSYGYT
D: .; V: TRBV20-1; J: TRBJ2-3; CDR3: SATAGGGTDTQY
D: .; V: TRBV29-1; J: TRBJ2-5; CDR3: SVPGNYLQETQY
D: TRBD1; V: TRBV10-3; J: TRBJ2-7; CDR3: AISGWDSEGEQY
D: .; V: TRBV12-3/TRBV12-4; J: TRBJ2-1; CDR3: ASSSGTRANEQF
D: .; V: TRBV29-1; J: TRBJ2-5; CDR3: SVGDGSPYQETQY
D: .; V: TRBV27; J: TRBJ2-5; CDR3: ASSLGMYQETQY
D: .; V: TRBV29-1; J: TRBJ1-2; CDR3: SVLKGGGADYGYT
D: .; V: TRBV28; J: TRBJ1-1; CDR3: ASSLRAALNTEAF
D: .; V: TRBV7-2; J: TRBJ1-3; CDR3: ASSLVRGNTIY
D: .; V: TRBV5-1; J: TRBJ2-1; CDR3: ASSLGEVEQF
D: .; V: TRBV7-6; J: TRBJ2-7; CDR3: ASSLIGQDYEQY
D: .; V: TRBV7-2; J: TRBJ2-4; CDR3: ASSLWRDIQY
D: .; V: TRBV20-1; J: TRBJ2-2; CDR3: SAGDTGELF
D: TRBD1; V: TRBV20-1; J: TRBJ1-6; CDR3: SATQGAAGNSPLH
D: .; V: TRBV10-2; J: TRBJ1-6; CDR3: ASSERGFGNSPLH
D: TRBD2; V: TRBV20-1; J: TRBJ2-3; CDR3: SAQRDRGTDTQY
D: .; V: TRBV20-1; J: TRBJ2-5; CDR3: SAREPGQETQY
D: .; V: TRBV28; J: TRBJ2-3; CDR3: ASSRPDTQY
D: .; V: TRBV20-1; J: TRBJ1-5; CDR3: SAKRNNQPQH
D: .; V: TRBV29-1; J: TRBJ1-1; CDR3: SVVTSRHPNTEAF
D: .; V: TRBV29-1; J: TRBJ2-3; CDR3: SVGGRLGGDTDTQY
D: TRBD2; V: TRBV15; J: TRBJ2-5; CDR3: ATSSLLAGEKTQY
D: .; V: TRBV12-3/TRBV12-4; J: TRBJ1-2; CDR3: ASSLKANYGYT
D: .; V: TRBV5-1; J: TRBJ2-6; CDR3: ASRFDSISGANVLT
D: .; V: TRBV28; J: TRBJ2-5; CDR3: ASSLPAGEGETQY